This T cell receptor (beta chain) was recovered during a study of T cells in Graves' hyperthyroidism and ophthalmopathy. General observations from the study: In validation, the model predicted ophthalmopathy. These predictions came a median approximately six months before onset.

This CDR3 is 15 amino acids long. Germline assignment: CDR1 MDHEN and CDR2 SYDVKM. Trimming shortened V by 6 bases and J by 2 bases, and 15 bases separated the two germline ends. Participants, patients aged 18 to 65, had newly diagnosed hyperthyroidism with a duration under 2 months. The PBMCs were sourced from fresh peripheral blood (approximately 9 ml). RNA transcripts yielded amplified TCR beta CDR3 regions. Carried out on the TCR CDR3, a first-round RT-PCR used the HTBI primer set. MiXCR, applied by TCRdb to the multiplex PCR reads, yields one record per CDR3 protein. The sample consists of 600,000 to 650,000 distinct CDR3 sequences, about 16% of them appearing once. This clonotype was counted many times. Its antigen is currently unknown.

The chain carries TRBV28 and TRBJ2-3; possibly TRBD1 or TRBD2 for D (5 bases each). Sequences were obtained from blood. The origin of this receptor is a woman aged 25 to 45 with Graves' hyperthyroidism. CDR3 bases: TGTGCCAGCAGAGGGACGGATGATTTCACAGATACGCAGTATTTT. Translating it yields CASRGTDDFTDTQYF. Together with reference TRBV28 and TRBJ2-3, the CDR3 gives the full variable domain: DVKVTQSSRYLVKRTGEKVFLECVQDMDHENMFWYRQDPGLGLRLIYFSYDVKMKEKGDIPEGYSVSREKKERFSLILESASTNQTSMYLCASRGTDDFTDTQYFGPGTRLTVL.